This T cell receptor beta chain was sequenced in a study of CD8 T cells in Susac syndrome. Losses at the gene ends were 2 bases for V and 0 bases for J; bases not matched to a gene: 1. Per germline, CDR1 SGHTA and CDR2 FQGTGA. The CDR3 is made up of 16 amino acids. The study sequenced TCR beta in blood CD8+ and CD4+ T cells. Healthy donors constituted the control group, matched for age and sex. TEMRA cells were FACS-enriched, while CD8+ and CD4+ T cells were negatively isolated. Random hexamers primed reverse transcription of roughly 0.5 to 1 ug RNA. Multiplex PCR with immunoSEQ amplified the TCR beta CDR3 across 54 Vbeta and 13 Jbeta. TCRdb re-called the immunoSEQ multiplex PCR reads through MiXCR, storing one row per CDR3 protein. There are some 100,000 distinct CDR3 sequences in the sample; about nine tenths occur only once, and 0.14% lies in the top ten.

The chain carries TRBV7-3 and TRBJ2-1; 10 bases are a match to TRBD2. The clonotype originates from a human donor in good health. The sequenced sample was CD4+ T cells from PBMCs. CDR3 region: CASSLSSGSSYNEQFF. CDR3 nucleotides: TGTGCCAGCAGCTTATCTAGCGGGAGCTCCTACAATGAGCAGTTCTTC.